Sequencing of this T cell receptor (beta chain) was carried out in a study of CD8+ T cells in alopecia areata. Cell sorting on a FACSAria was used to separate CD4+ and CD8+ T cells from the PBMCs. Germline values: CDR1 SEHNR, CDR2 FQNEAQ (reference sequence). This CDR3 contains 14 residues. The junction had 7 bases not matched to a gene; V was cut back by 4 bases and J by 5 bases. cDNA serving as the sequencing template came from extracted, reverse transcribed RNA. Assay: immunoSEQ multiplex PCR; the TCRdb copy retains only in-frame clones and omits some. In the table there are about 23,000 clones, around 53% of which are singletons.

The V gene is TRBV7-9, the J gene TRBJ2-5; the match to TRBD1 covers 7 bases. Sequencing was carried out using NKG2D-high CD8+ T cells sorted from blood. The receptor was isolated from a human donor with alopecia areata. CDR3 sequence (DNA): TGTGCCAGCAGCTCCACAGGGGCAGGGGAGACCCAGTACTTC. Translated, it gives CASSSTGAGETQYF.